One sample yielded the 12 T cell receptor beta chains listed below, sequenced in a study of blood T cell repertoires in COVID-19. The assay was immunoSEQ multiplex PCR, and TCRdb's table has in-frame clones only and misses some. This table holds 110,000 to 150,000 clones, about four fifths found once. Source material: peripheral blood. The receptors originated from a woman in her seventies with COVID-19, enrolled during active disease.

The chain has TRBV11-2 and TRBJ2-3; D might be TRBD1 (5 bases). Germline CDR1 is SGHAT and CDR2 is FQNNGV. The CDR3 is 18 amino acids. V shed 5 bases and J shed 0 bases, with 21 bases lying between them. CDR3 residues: CASSQWGQTITSTDTQYF. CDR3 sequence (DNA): TGTGCCAGCAGCCAGTGGGGCCAGACAATTACTAGCACAGATACGCAGTATTTT.

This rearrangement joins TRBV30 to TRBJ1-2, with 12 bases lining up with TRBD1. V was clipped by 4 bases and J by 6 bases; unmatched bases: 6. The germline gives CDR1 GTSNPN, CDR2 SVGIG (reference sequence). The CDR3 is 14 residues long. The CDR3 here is CAWTRDRGRNGYTF. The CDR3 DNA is TGTGCCTGGACCCGGGACAGGGGGCGCAATGGCTACACCTTC.

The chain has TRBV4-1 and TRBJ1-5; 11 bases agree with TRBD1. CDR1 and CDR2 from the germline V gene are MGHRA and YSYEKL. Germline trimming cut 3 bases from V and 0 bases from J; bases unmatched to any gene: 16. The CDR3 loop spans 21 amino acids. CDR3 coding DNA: TGCGCCAGCAGCCATGAACGAAAAGGACAGGGGGCCCAGAATAGCAATCAGCCCCAGCATTTT. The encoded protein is CASSHERKGQGAQNSNQPQHF.

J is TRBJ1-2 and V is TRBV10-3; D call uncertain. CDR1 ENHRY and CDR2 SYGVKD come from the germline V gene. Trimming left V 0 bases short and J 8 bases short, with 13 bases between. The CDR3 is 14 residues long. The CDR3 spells CAISESGGEGGYTF. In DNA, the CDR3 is TGTGCCATCAGTGAGTCGGGCGGGGAGGGAGGCTACACCTTC.

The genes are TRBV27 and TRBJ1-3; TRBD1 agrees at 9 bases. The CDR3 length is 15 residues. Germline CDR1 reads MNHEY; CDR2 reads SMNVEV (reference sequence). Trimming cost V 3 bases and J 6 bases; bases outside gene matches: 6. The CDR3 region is CASSFGTGIENTIYF. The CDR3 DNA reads TGTGCCAGCAGTTTCGGGACAGGGATTGAAAACACCATATATTTT.

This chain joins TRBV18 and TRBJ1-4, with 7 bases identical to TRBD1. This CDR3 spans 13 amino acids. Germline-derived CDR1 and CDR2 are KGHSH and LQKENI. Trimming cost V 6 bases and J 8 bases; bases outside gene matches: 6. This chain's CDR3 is CASSGTESEKLFF. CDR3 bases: TGTGCCAGCTCCGGGACAGAGTCCGAAAAACTGTTTTTT.

CDR3 bases: TGTGCCTGGAGTGGACTAGCGGGGGCCCCCGTCACAGATACGCAGTATTTT. It codes for CAWSGLAGAPVTDTQYF. The chain couples TRBV30 to TRBJ2-3; 12 bases line up with TRBD2. With 1 base clipped from V and 2 bases from J, the junction kept 7 bases outside the gene matches. CDR3 length: 17 residues. Per the germline V gene, CDR1 is GTSNPN and CDR2 is SVGIG (reference sequence).

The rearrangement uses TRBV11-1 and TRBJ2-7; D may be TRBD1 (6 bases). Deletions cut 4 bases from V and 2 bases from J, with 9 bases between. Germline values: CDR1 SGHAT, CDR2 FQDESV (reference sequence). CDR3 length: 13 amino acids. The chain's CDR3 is CASSSRGTYEQYF. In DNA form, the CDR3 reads TGTGCCAGCAGCTCTAGGGGGACCTACGAGCAGTACTTC. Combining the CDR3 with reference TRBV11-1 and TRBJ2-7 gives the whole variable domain EAEVAQSPRYKITEKSQAVAFWCDPISGHATLYWYRQILGQGPELLVQFQDESVVDDSQLPKDRFSAERLKGVDSTLKIQPAELGDSAMYLCASSSRGTYEQYFGPGTRLTVT.

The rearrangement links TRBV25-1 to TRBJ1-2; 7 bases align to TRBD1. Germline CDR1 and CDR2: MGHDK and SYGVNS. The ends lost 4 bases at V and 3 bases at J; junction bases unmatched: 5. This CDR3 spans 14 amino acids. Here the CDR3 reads CASSGGQRYYGYTF. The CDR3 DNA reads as TGTGCCAGCAGTGGGGGACAGAGGTACTATGGCTACACCTTC.

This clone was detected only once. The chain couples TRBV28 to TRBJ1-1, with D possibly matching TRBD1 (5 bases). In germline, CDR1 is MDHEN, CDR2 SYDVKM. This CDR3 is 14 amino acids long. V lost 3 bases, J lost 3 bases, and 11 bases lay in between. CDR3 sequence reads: CASSFGTLHTEAFF. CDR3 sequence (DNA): TGTGCCAGCAGTTTCGGGACTTTACACACTGAAGCTTTCTTT.

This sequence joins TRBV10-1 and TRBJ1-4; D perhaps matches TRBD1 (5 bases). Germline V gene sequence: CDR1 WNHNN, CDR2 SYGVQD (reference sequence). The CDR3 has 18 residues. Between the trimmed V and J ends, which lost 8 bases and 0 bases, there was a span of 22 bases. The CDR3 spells CASEYRGWGGATNEKLFF. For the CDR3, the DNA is TGCGCCAGCGAGTATCGTGGGTGGGGGGGAGCAACTAATGAAAAACTGTTTTTT.

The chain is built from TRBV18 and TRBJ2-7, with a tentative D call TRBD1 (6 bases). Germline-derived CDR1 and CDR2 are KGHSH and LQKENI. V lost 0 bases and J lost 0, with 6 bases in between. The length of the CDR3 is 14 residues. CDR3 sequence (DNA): TGTGCCAGCTCACCACCGGACAGCTCCTACGAGCAGTACTTC. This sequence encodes CASSPPDSSYEQYF.